Described below is a single T cell receptor (beta chain) sequence and its context. What antigen it recognizes has not been identified. No base quality values were provided; no much bigger clone lies one nucleotide off. The library came from the immunoSEQ multiplex PCR assay. Genomic DNA from the sorted T-cell subsets was used to amplify rearranged TCR beta chain products, which were then sequenced. In the paper's pipeline: Shannon entropy and Simpson indices were used to measure how diverse the repertoire of productive TCR beta rearrangements was. To assess clonal expansion, the frequencies of the 100 most abundant productive TCR beta clonotypes were added up as a share of total reads. The TRB repertoires were evaluated with a self-reactivity index based on amino acid usage at CDR3beta positions 6 and 7. Repertoire analyses used two-way ANOVA; flow cytometric analyses used Student t or Mann-Whitney tests. Entries here come from immuneACCESS through TCRdb and include only in-frame sequences with V and J called. Some clones fail to appear in such tables; in the studies checked, an unresolved V gene covers under half of the shortfall, and the cause of the remainder is unknown. V and J calls and clone size come straight from that table; D and trimming were deduced from the DNA. The sample contains roughly 34,000 clones, about 76% of them found a single time. Jointly, the top ten make up 3% to 3.5% of the sample.

These data originate in a study of regulatory and conventional T cells in RAG deficiency (dated by TCRdb to the late 2010s). For the study in its entirety: High-throughput TCR beta sequencing was used to compare the repertoire diversity and composition of Treg, conventional CD4+ and CD8+ T cells between RAG-deficient patients and healthy controls. Summary of the overall study and its limitations: For some subjects, some T-cell subset analyses were not performed. Shorter CDR3 lengths were found in all patient T-cell subsets, and >90% Treg-Tconv repertoire overlap at nucleotide and amino acid level was observed in Omenn syndrome patients. The CD25-high CD127-low cells sorted from Omenn syndrome patients may be peripherally activated cells rather than true Treg cells. Unique TCR beta sequences from Treg cells were 95 to 100-fold fewer in Omenn syndrome and CID/AS patients than controls, versus roughly 10-fold for other subsets. Compared with control T-cell subpopulations, RAG-deficient patients had much lower Shannon entropy and higher Simpson indices.

Taken from cysteine to phenylalanine, the CDR3 has 15 residues. This entry keeps only the CDR3 DNA: 45 bases, framed from base 1. Unmatched junction bases come to 7, with V trimmed by 6 bases and J by 6 bases. The germline V gene (reference sequence) supplies CDR1 MNHEY and CDR2 SMNVEV. Before genomic DNA extraction, conventional CD4+ T cells were isolated from blood as CD25-low CD127-high cells. Seven to nine healthy control donors served as the comparison group for repertoire analyses. This same sample was also taken into another study, of regulatory T cells. Looking at the second paper: In the multiplex PCR, 52 forward TRBV primers and 13 reverse TRBJ primers were used, and assay-based and computational corrections were applied for amplification bias. Repertoires from patients had restricted unique TRB V-J pairs and skewed V and J gene usage, with the strongest effect in regulatory T cells. The study compared T-cell receptor beta repertoires of sorted regulatory, conventional CD4+ and CD8+ T cells between CD3G-deficient patients and healthy controls. Ficoll density separation was used to isolate peripheral blood mononuclear cells. Within the immunoSEQ assay, multiplex PCR amplified rearranged TRB loci from genomic DNA. An Illumina HiSeq platform was used to sequence the TRB amplicons. Custom algorithms error-filtered the raw sequences and aligned the raw sequences to reference gene sequences, after which the immunoSEQ online tools were used for analysis. The frequencies of productive and nonproductive TRB rearrangements were evaluated among unique sequences as well as among total sequences. Group comparisons used t tests, Mann-Whitney tests or two-way ANOVA run in Prism software.

This chain is built from TRBV27 and TRBJ1-5, and 11 junction bases match TRBD1. Sequencing was carried out using CD4+ effector T cells sorted from blood. This TCR came from a human donor in good health. Read as DNA, the sequence is TGTGCCAGCAGAAAGGTTGGACAGGGGGCTCAGCCCCAGCATTTT. The encoded protein is CASRKVGQGAQPQHF.